Each of the 9 T cell receptor beta chains below was sequenced from the same sample in a study of T cell responses to AZD1222 COVID-19 vaccine. Sequencing was performed with immunoSEQ multiplex PCR; in TCRdb, only in-frame clones are kept and a portion is missing. The sample records about 97,000 clones, roughly 90% being singletons. This sample comprised peripheral blood, obtained on day 0 of AZD1222 vaccination. These TCRs come from an adult in good health.

The chain uses TRBV19 and TRBJ2-1; weak D call: TRBD1 (6 bases). Trimming left V 5 bases short and J 8 bases short, with 22 bases between. The CDR3 runs to 16 residues. Germline CDR1 reads LNHDA; CDR2 reads SQIVND (reference sequence). The DNA of the CDR3 is TGTGCCAGTAGTTCGCCGGGGACACCAAGTTTGGATGAGCAGTTCTTC. Amino acid sequence: CASSSPGTPSLDEQFF.

V gene TRBV19 combines with J gene TRBJ2-7, with 7 positions matching TRBD2. Trimming at V came to 5 bases and at J to 6 bases, leaving 10 bases not matched to a gene. This CDR3 contains 14 residues. The germline CDR1 and CDR2 sequences are LNHDA and SQIVND (reference sequence). CDR3 bases: TGTGCCAGTAGTTCCCGGGGAGGGTCGGCCGAGCAGTACTTC. It yields the protein CASSSRGGSAEQYF.

The CDR3 sequence: CASSSHLRVTTEAFF. The CDR3 nucleotides read TGTGCCAGCAGTTCCCATCTCAGGGTAACCACTGAAGCTTTCTTT. V and J are TRBV28 and TRBJ1-1; TRBD1 might be the D (5 bases). Trimming removed 4 bases from V and 4 bases from J, with 16 bases in between. The CDR3 runs to 15 residues. Germline V gene sequence: CDR1 MDHEN, CDR2 SYDVKM.

The chain has TRBV28 and TRBJ2-1; D is undetermined. Trimming cost V 4 bases and J 3 bases, with 16 bases left between them. This CDR3 comprises 16 residues. Germline values: CDR1 MDHEN, CDR2 SYDVKM. CDR3 nucleotides: TGTGCCAGCAGTTCTCGTAGTAATCTACTCTACAATGAGCAGTTCTTC. It is translated as CASSSRSNLLYNEQFF.

The V call is TRBV5-6, the J call TRBJ1-5; D remains unclear. The V end was cut by 0 bases, the J end by 5 bases, with 15 bases between. CDR1 is SGHDT, CDR2 YYEEEE, per germline. The CDR3 is 16 amino acids. Here the CDR3 reads CASSLVLPQRDQPQHF. Here the CDR3 DNA reads TGTGCCAGCAGCTTGGTATTGCCCCAAAGAGATCAGCCCCAGCATTTT.

The rearrangement uses TRBV28 and TRBJ1-5; the D is unclear. This CDR3 contains 12 residues. Trimming took 6 bases from V and 6 from J, leaving 9 bases between them. CDR1 MDHEN and CDR2 SYDVKM come from the germline V gene. CDR3 region: CASRPTVQPQHF. In DNA form, the CDR3 reads TGTGCCAGCAGGCCCACGGTTCAGCCCCAGCATTTT.

This sequence joins TRBV30 and TRBJ2-1, with TRBD2 matching over 15 bases. The V gene's germline CDR1 is GTSNPN and CDR2 SVGIG (reference sequence). Losses at the gene ends were 3 bases for V and 7 bases for J; bases not matched to a gene: 7. The CDR3 is 16 amino acids. This chain's CDR3 is CAWSVPGLAGGNEQFF. DNA of the CDR3: TGTGCCTGGAGCGTCCCGGGACTAGCGGGGGGAAATGAGCAGTTCTTC.

This chain joins TRBV2 and TRBJ2-3, with TRBD2 matching 9 bases. Looked up from germline, CDR1 is SNHLY and CDR2 is FYNNEI. Unmatched junction bases numbered 8, after V lost 8 bases and J lost 2 bases. This CDR3 contains 15 residues. The CDR3 here is CASGIIAGATDTQYF. CDR3 nucleotides: TGTGCCAGCGGGATTATAGCGGGGGCCACAGATACGCAGTATTTT.

The chain is built from TRBV30 and TRBJ1-4; D is ambiguous. Trimming cost V 4 bases and J 0 bases, with 9 bases left between them. Germline CDR1 GTSNPN, CDR2 SVGIG (reference sequence). CDR3 length equals 14 residues. This CDR3 is CAWTSRATNEKLFF. The DNA for the CDR3 is TGTGCCTGGACCTCCAGAGCAACTAATGAAAAACTGTTTTTT.